This TCR beta chain was captured in a study of CD8+CD57+ T cells in acquired aplastic anemia. Background on the study: Recorded DNA amounts for sorted CD4+ and CD8+ cells had an average of about 3.5 ug.

Template material for TCR beta VDJ and CDR3 profiling consisted of genomic DNA. TCRdb used MiXCR to reprocess the reads, holding one entry per CDR3 protein. The data contain 200,000 to 250,000 distinct CDR3 sequences, around 43% of them singletons. All patients picked for sequencing had shown, by flow cytometry, an expansion of CD8+CD57+ cells. Patient blood was sampled before any therapy had been received. Study findings and constraints: Patients shared just under 30 CD8+ CDR3 sequences with controls. CD8+ Simpson's diversity in patients was not significantly different from that in controls.

This clonotype has a count of ten or more. The antigen is unknown. The TCR sequence derives from a human donor with aplastic anemia. Sample: sorted CD4+, CD8+, or CD8+CD57+ T cells (not recorded which) from PBMCs.

As DNA, the CDR3 is TGTGCCAGCAGTGTCGGGACCCCGAGGGACGAGCAGTACTTC. Protein sequence: CASSVGTPRDEQYF. The V and J genes are TRBV6-5 and TRBJ2-7; D could derive from TRBD1 or TRBD2 (5 bases each). Germline V CDR1 and CDR2: MNHEY, SVGAGI. The V end was cut by 5 bases, the J end by 5 bases, with 16 bases between. This CDR3 spans 14 amino acids.